This T cell receptor beta chain was found in a study of cytomegalovirus exposure and HLA in healthy donors. This PCR relied on a set of 60 Vbeta primers and 13 Jbeta primers. Repertoires were generated with immunoSEQ multiplex PCR, while TCRdb's copy carries only in-frame clones and drops some. The sample holds 200,000 to 250,000 clones, about four fifths seen once. The CDR3 has 15 residues. Germline CDR1 is SGHRS and CDR2 is YFSETQ. V lost 1 base and J lost 3; bases outside the gene matches: 4. The rearrangement joins TRBV5-1 to TRBJ2-7; 10 bases line up with TRBD1. This clonotype was sampled from a woman aged 40 to 50 in good health and CMV-seropositive. Source material: PBMCs. CDR3 bases: TGCGCCAGCAGCTTGTGGACAGGGGGTAGCTACGAGCAGTACTTC. It specifies CASSLWTGGSYEQYF.